This TCR beta chain was observed in a study of blood T cell repertoires in COVID-19. Study background: Samples of COVID-19 (acute and convalescent) were obtained from the United States, Italy and Spain. Nucleic acid was either cDNA or gDNA, and it came from T cells, B-cell-depleted T cells, or PBMCs.

Trimming took 6 bases from V and 5 from J; bases not matched to a gene: 19. Germline V gives CDR1 LNHDA, CDR2 SQIVND (reference sequence). This CDR3 comprises 18 residues. This clone was recorded only once. How the authors handled the data: Reference gene primer amplification yielded estimated nucleated cell counts. Method: immunoSEQ multiplex PCR; TCRdb's copy keeps in-frame clones and lacks some. V, J and clone size are taken as reported in that table, and D and trimming were inferred from the DNA itself. The table includes roughly 150,000 clones, approximately 90% detected once. The material sequenced was peripheral blood. The rearrangement joins TRBV19 to TRBJ1-2; 9 positions agree with TRBD1. This TCR was sampled from a man in his fifties or sixties with active or convalescent COVID-19. The CDR3 DNA reads TGTGCCAGTAGCGATACCAGGGACAGGGCGCAGAGTGGATATGGCTACACCTTC. Amino acids: CASSDTRDRAQSGYGYTF.